These 13 T cell receptor beta chains originate from one sample sequenced in a study of PD-L1 blockade in urothelial cancer (dated by TCRdb to 2016 to 2017). The library was obtained by the immunoSEQ multiplex PCR assay. TCRdb limited this immuneACCESS table to in-frame rearrangements with V and J called. A share of clones is missing; checked studies link under half to unresolved V genes, and the rest is unexplained. The table for this sample lists about 45,000 clones; roughly four fifths of them were counted only once. 13% of the sample goes to the ten largest clones. The time point label corresponds to: peripheral blood 6 weeks after treatment start. The sample consisted of PBMCs, taken around atezolizumab (anti-PD-L1) treatment. The receptor source for this set is a man aged 60-69 years with urothelial cancer.

This chain links TRBV5-4 with TRBJ2-5; a possible D gene is TRBD2 (6 bases). The CDR3 totals 13 residues. The germline CDR1 and CDR2 sequences are SGHNT and YYREEE (reference sequence). Trimming pared 7 bases from V and 1 base from J, leaving 11 bases between. As DNA, the CDR3 is TGTGCCAGCGGCCGGGACTTCCAAGAGACCCAGTACTTC. Translated: CASGRDFQETQYF.

This sequence joins TRBV28 and TRBJ1-2; tentatively, D is TRBD1 (6 bases). Germline CDR1 MDHEN, CDR2 SYDVKM. The CDR3 has 12 residues. Trimming took 10 bases from V and 5 from J, leaving 14 bases between them. This CDR3 is CATTGQLYGYTF. CDR3 in DNA: TGTGCCACTACAGGGCAACTATATGGCTACACCTTC.

The chain joins TRBV4-2 to TRBJ1-2; 7 positions match TRBD1. Germline lookup yields CDR1 LGHNA and CDR2 YNFKEQ. J gave up 7 bases and V 0 bases, and 11 bases lay outside the gene matches. The CDR3 runs to 16 residues. CDR3 in amino acids: CASSQDGFDRVLGYTF. The CDR3 DNA reads TGTGCCAGCAGCCAAGATGGGTTCGACAGGGTGCTTGGCTACACCTTC.

This chain joins TRBV11-2 and TRBJ2-7; 9 nucleotides match TRBD1. Germline lookup yields CDR1 SGHAT and CDR2 FQNNGV. The trim removed 2 bases at V and 3 bases at J, leaving 14 bases unmatched. This CDR3 spans 18 amino acids. In nucleotides, the CDR3 is TGTGCCAGCAGCTTAACCCTCTCGCCGGGACAGGGACACTACGAGCAGTACTTC. Its translation is CASSLTLSPGQGHYEQYF.

The CDR3 nucleotides read TGTGCCAGCAGTACCCCCGGACAGGGGGATCGTGGCTACACCTTC. Amino acid sequence: CASSTPGQGDRGYTF. The rearrangement joins TRBV6-5 to TRBJ1-2; 10 bases map to TRBD1. The CDR3 extends over 15 amino acids. The trim removed 5 bases at V and 7 bases at J, leaving 10 bases unmatched. Germline CDR1 and CDR2: MNHEY and SVGAGI.

The chain has TRBV7-2 and TRBJ2-5; 11 bases are shared with TRBD2. Germline CDR1 reads SGHTA; CDR2 reads FQGNSA. V was clipped by 8 bases and J by 4 bases; unmatched bases: 9. The CDR3 is made up of 15 amino acids. CDR3 sequence (DNA): TGTGCCAGCCATGCTGTAGCGGGGGGGCTAGAGACCCAGTACTTC. This codes for CASHAVAGGLETQYF.

This clone was recorded a few times. The chain joins TRBV19 to TRBJ1-4; weak D call: TRBD1 (5 bases). CDR1 and CDR2 (germline): LNHDA, SQIVND (reference sequence). The V gene lost 10 bases and the J gene lost 3 bases, with 18 bases spanning the gap. This CDR3 spans 15 amino acids. The CDR3 sequence: CATKTGTHANEKLFF. DNA of the CDR3: TGTGCCACCAAAACCGGGACTCATGCTAATGAAAAACTGTTTTTT.

The J gene is TRBJ2-1, the V gene TRBV7-8; TRBD1 agrees at 10 bases. CDR1 SGHVS and CDR2 FQNEAQ come from the germline V gene. V was pared by 6 bases and J by 4 bases, with 9 bases of the junction left unmatched. This CDR3 comprises 16 residues. In nucleotides, the CDR3 is TGTGCCAGCAGTCGATTAGACAGGGGGCTTTACAATGAGCAGTTCTTC. Its translation: CASSRLDRGLYNEQFF.

The chain links TRBV7-8 to TRBJ2-5; 8 positions agree with TRBD1. V gave up 5 bases and J gave up 4 bases; unmatched junction bases: 9. There are 15 residues in the CDR3. Germline CDR1 reads SGHVS; CDR2 reads FQNEAQ. The DNA of the CDR3 is TGTGCCAGCAGCCCCGTAGGACAGGGTATAGAGACCCAGTACTTC. Translating gives CASSPVGQGIETQYF.

The gene calls are TRBV11-3 and TRBJ2-1; 10 bases agree with TRBD2. The length of the CDR3 is 16 residues. J gave up 10 bases and V 0 bases, and 9 bases lay outside the gene matches. Germline-derived CDR1 and CDR2 are SGHNT and YENEEA. The CDR3 DNA reads as TGTGCCAGCAGCTTAGAAGGGGGGCTAGCGGGAGAAGAGCAGTTCTTC. It translates to CASSLEGGLAGEEQFF.

This clone was seen just once. The V and J genes are TRBV7-8 and TRBJ2-7; D is possibly TRBD2 (6 bases). The V end lost 2 bases, the J end lost 0 bases, and 8 bases lay between the germline ends. The germline gives CDR1 SGHVS, CDR2 FQNEAQ. The CDR3 has 14 residues. The CDR3 here is CASSLTGSSYEQYF. CDR3 nucleotide sequence: TGTGCCAGCAGCTTAACCGGGAGCTCCTACGAGCAGTACTTC. Full variable domain (missing parts from reference TRBV7-8 and TRBJ2-7): GAGVSQSPRYKVAKRGQDVALRCDPISGHVSLFWYQQALGQGPEFLTYFQNEAQLDKSGLPSDRFFAERPEGSVSTLKIQRTQQEDSAVYLCASSLTGSSYEQYFGPGTRLTVT.

V gene TRBV29-1 combines with J gene TRBJ2-7; 7 nucleotides align to TRBD1. Germline V CDR1 and CDR2: SQVTM, ANQGSEA. CDR3 length: 15 residues. The trim removed 4 bases at V and 0 bases at J, leaving 9 bases unmatched. The CDR3 DNA sequence: TGCAGCGTTGCAGGGGGACCAGGGAGCTCCTACGAGCAGTACTTC. Protein product: CSVAGGPGSSYEQYF.

This clone was seen once. V and J are TRBV10-2 and TRBJ2-1; 7 bases map to TRBD2. Looked up from germline, CDR1 is WSHSY and CDR2 is SAAADI. Trimming at V came to 11 bases and at J to 3 bases, leaving 7 bases not matched to a gene. The CDR3 has 13 amino acids. The CDR3 protein is CASGASGYNEQFF. CDR3 nucleotides: TGCGCCTCCGGGGCTAGCGGCTACAATGAGCAGTTCTTC.